These 6 T cell receptor beta chains were sequenced from one sample in a study of blood T cell repertoires in COVID-19. Repertoires were generated with immunoSEQ multiplex PCR, while TCRdb's copy carries only in-frame clones and drops some. The data show 150,000 to 200,000 clones, 84% seen once. Sequences were obtained from peripheral blood. These TCRs come from a young man with active or convalescent COVID-19.

The rearrangement links TRBV28 to TRBJ1-5; D gene unclear. Germline CDR1 is MDHEN and CDR2 is SYDVKM. V was clipped by 5 bases and J by 2 bases, with 10 bases between them. This CDR3 region has 14 residues. CDR3 DNA: TGTGCCAGCAGTAATGGAGTTCGCAATCAGCCCCAGCATTTT. Residues: CASSNGVRNQPQHF.

This clone occurred once. This rearrangement joins TRBV2 to TRBJ2-7, with D perhaps TRBD2 (5 bases). Germline assignment: CDR1 SNHLY and CDR2 FYNNEI. There are 13 residues in the CDR3. Trimming left V 5 bases short and J 4 bases short, with 12 bases between. The CDR3 is CASSLKRVYEQYF. CDR3 DNA sequence: TGTGCCAGCAGTTTGAAGAGGGTTTACGAGCAGTACTTC.

The V and J genes are TRBV12-3 or TRBV12-4 and TRBJ2-3, with 7 bases that match TRBD2. This CDR3 spans 13 amino acids. V was pared by 6 bases and J by 4 bases, with 4 bases of the junction left unmatched. CDR3: CASRRLAADTQYF. In DNA, the CDR3 is TGTGCCAGCAGACGACTAGCCGCAGATACGCAGTATTTT.

The chain couples TRBV2 to TRBJ1-6; D is possibly TRBD1 (6 bases). The V gene's germline CDR1 is SNHLY and CDR2 FYNNEI. Trimming took off 3 bases at V and 4 bases at J, with 19 bases between the two ends. This CDR3 has 18 residues. The CDR3 nucleotides are TGTGCCAGCAGTGATTTGGGGGCTCCCTATCTGTATAATTCACCCCTCCACTTT. Amino acids: CASSDLGAPYLYNSPLHF.

This chain connects TRBV5-1 to TRBJ1-1; 7 bases line up with TRBD1. CDR1 is SGHRS, CDR2 YFSETQ, per germline. V lost 5 bases, J lost 0 bases, and 10 bases stayed unmatched. The CDR3 totals 16 residues. In nucleotides, the CDR3 is TGCGCCAGCAGTTTGATTCCGGGACAGATGAACACTGAAGCTTTCTTT. Amino acids: CASSLIPGQMNTEAFF.

The chain combines TRBV28 with TRBJ1-1; the D is unclear. The CDR3 is 12 amino acids. Trimming left V 4 bases short and J 1 base short, with 4 bases between. CDR1 is MDHEN, CDR2 SYDVKM, per germline. The CDR3 region has the DNA TGTGCCAGCAGTTCAGAGAACACTGAAGCTTTCTTT. Translation: CASSSENTEAFF. The full variable domain, with the rest looked up from reference TRBV28 and TRBJ1-1, is DVKVTQSSRYLVKRTGEKVFLECVQDMDHENMFWYRQDPGLGLRLIYFSYDVKMKEKGDIPEGYSVSREKKERFSLILESASTNQTSMYLCASSSENTEAFFGQGTRLTVV.